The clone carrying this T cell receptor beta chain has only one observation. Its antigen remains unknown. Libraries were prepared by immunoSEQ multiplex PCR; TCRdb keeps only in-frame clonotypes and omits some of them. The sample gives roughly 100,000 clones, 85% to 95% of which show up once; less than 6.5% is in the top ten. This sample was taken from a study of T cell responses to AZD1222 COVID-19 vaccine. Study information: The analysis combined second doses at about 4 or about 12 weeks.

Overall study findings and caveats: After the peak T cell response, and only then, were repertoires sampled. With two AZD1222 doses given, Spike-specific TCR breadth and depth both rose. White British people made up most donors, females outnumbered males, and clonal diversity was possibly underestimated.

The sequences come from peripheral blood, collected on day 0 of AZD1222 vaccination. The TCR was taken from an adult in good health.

CDR3 protein: CASSQGALTSGANVLTF. CDR3 in DNA: TGTGCCAGCAGTCAGGGGGCTCTTACTTCTGGGGCCAACGTCCTGACTTTC. The chain is built from TRBV7-8 and TRBJ2-6; 8 bases align to TRBD1. Germline CDR1 SGHVS, CDR2 FQNEAQ. The CDR3 consists of 17 residues. The V gene end was trimmed by 6 bases and the J gene end by 1 base; junction bases not matched to a gene: 8. The full variable domain, rest sourced from reference TRBV7-8 and TRBJ2-6, is GAGVSQSPRYKVAKRGQDVALRCDPISGHVSLFWYQQALGQGPEFLTYFQNEAQLDKSGLPSDRFFAERPEGSVSTLKIQRTQQEDSAVYLCASSQGALTSGANVLTFGAGSRLTVL.